Listed below are T cell receptor beta chains from one sample, sequenced in a study of blood T cell repertoires in COVID-19. Generated by immunoSEQ multiplex PCR, the TCRdb table keeps only in-frame clones and is missing some. The sample lists some 180,000 clones, approximately 91% occurring once. Material: peripheral blood. The receptors here all came from a man aged 45-65 years with COVID-19, enrolled during active disease. CDR3s include the opening cysteine and the closing phenylalanine or tryptophan. Fields, in order: clone size, J gene, D gene, V gene, CDR3 protein, CDR3 DNA. D genes are given only for firm matches. Clone size is stated in some rows and not others, as once, few, many or a class when expanded.

. TRBJ2-5 . TRBV24-1 CATSDIDGVETQYF TGTGCCACCAGTGATATAGACGGGGTTGAGACCCAGTACTTC
. TRBJ2-3 . TRBV6-2/TRBV6-3 CASSSWTSSTDTQYF TGTGCCAGCAGTTCGTGGACATCTAGCACAGATACGCAGTATTTT
. TRBJ1-4 . TRBV7-8 CASSNRVNEKLFF TGTGCCAGCAGTAACAGGGTTAATGAAAAACTGTTTTTT
. TRBJ2-3 . TRBV9 CASSVDYTDTQYF TGTGCCAGCAGCGTAGACTACACAGATACGCAGTATTTT
once TRBJ2-7 . TRBV18 CASSPRQVLSYEQYF TGTGCCAGCTCACCAAGGCAGGTGCTCTCCTACGAGCAGTACTTC
. TRBJ2-3 . TRBV7-3 CASSLPGGTDTQYF TGTGCCAGCAGCTTGCCCGGGGGCACAGATACGCAGTATTTT
. TRBJ2-2 TRBD2 TRBV12-3/TRBV12-4 CASKAGDTGELFF TGTGCCAGCAAGGCGGGAGACACCGGGGAGCTGTTTTTT
. TRBJ1-1 . TRBV6-2/TRBV6-3 CASRPRQTAQGKTEAFF TGTGCCAGCAGGCCTCGTCAGACGGCACAGGGAAAAACTGAAGCTTTCTTT
. TRBJ2-7 . TRBV27 CASSLSPPTLHSPYEQYF TGTGCCAGCAGTTTATCCCCCCCGACACTCCACTCCCCCTACGAGCAGTACTTC
. TRBJ1-1 . TRBV9 CASSVGEGRTEAFF TGTGCCAGCAGCGTAGGGGAGGGGAGGACTGAAGCTTTCTTT
few TRBJ2-2 TRBD1 TRBV30 CAWSVWDRNTGELFF TGTGCCTGGAGTGTATGGGACAGGAACACCGGGGAGCTGTTTTTT
. TRBJ2-7 TRBD2 TRBV6-5 CASSYLGTSEVTEQYF TGTGCCAGCAGTTACCTAGGGACTAGCGAAGTCACCGAGCAGTACTTC
. TRBJ2-7 TRBD2 TRBV9 CASSPRLAGVPYEQYF TGTGCCAGCAGCCCCCGACTAGCGGGGGTCCCCTACGAGCAGTACTTC
. TRBJ2-7 . TRBV18 CASSPEGQRFSYEQYF TGTGCCAGCTCACCGGAAGGACAGAGATTCTCCTACGAGCAGTACTTC
. TRBJ2-5 . TRBV7-6 CASSRNTWARETQYF TGTGCCAGCAGCCGAAACACCTGGGCACGGGAGACCCAGTACTTC
. TRBJ2-2 . TRBV24-1 CATSSGTLNTGELFF TGTGCCACCAGCTCCGGGACACTGAACACCGGGGAGCTGTTTTTT
. TRBJ2-3 . TRBV3-1/TRBV3-2 CASSQDNTYTDTQYF TGTGCCAGCAGCCAAGATAACACGTACACAGATACGCAGTATTTT
. TRBJ1-5 . TRBV21-1 CASSKERGDREGNQPQHF TGTGCCAGCAGCAAAGAAAGGGGGGACAGAGAGGGGAATCAGCCCCAGCATTTT
. TRBJ2-2 . TRBV4-1 CASSQGPFTGELFF TGCGCCAGCAGCCAAGGTCCTTTTACCGGGGAGCTGTTTTTT
. TRBJ2-7 TRBD1 TRBV27 CASSRTGVSYEQYF TGTGCCAGCAGCCGGACAGGGGTCTCCTACGAGCAGTACTTC
. TRBJ2-4 . TRBV19 CASSISGAKNIQYF TGTGCCAGTAGTATTTCCGGGGCCAAAAACATTCAGTACTTC
. TRBJ2-7 TRBD1 TRBV27 CASTWTGGSYEQYF TGTGCCAGCACCTGGACAGGGGGCTCCTACGAGCAGTACTTC
. TRBJ1-2 . TRBV5-6 CASSLSQGSGYTF TGTGCCAGCAGCTTGTCTCAGGGCTCTGGCTACACCTTC
. TRBJ2-4 TRBD1 TRBV5-4 CASSGVGQGDKNIQYF TGTGCCAGCAGCGGCGTCGGACAGGGCGACAAAAACATTCAGTACTTC
. TRBJ2-5 . TRBV7-6 CASSPRSGLGVETQYF TGTGCCAGCAGCCCCCGGTCGGGACTCGGCGTCGAGACCCAGTACTTC
. TRBJ2-1 . TRBV21-1 CASSYRSDSVSLFHRSYNEQFF TGTGCCAGCAGCTACAGGTCGGACAGCGTATCGCTATTCCATCGTTCCTACAATGAGCAGTTCTTC
. TRBJ2-5 TRBD1 TRBV10-3 CAIRPDRDFSAQYF TGTGCCATCAGACCAGACAGGGATTTTTCTGCCCAGTACTTC
few TRBJ2-7 . TRBV9 CASSVGGLSDEQYF TGTGCCAGCAGCGTAGGAGGGTTGAGCGACGAGCAGTACTTC
. TRBJ2-3 . TRBV4-1 CASSQDVLVAQYF TGCGCCAGCAGCCAAGATGTACTAGTGGCGCAGTATTTT
. TRBJ2-3 TRBD1 TRBV3-1/TRBV3-2 CASSPGLGQGVDTQYF TGTGCCAGCAGCCCAGGTCTGGGACAGGGTGTAGATACGCAGTATTTT
. TRBJ2-7 . TRBV9 CASSVSGGTTSYEQYF TGTGCCAGCAGCGTAAGTGGGGGCACGACATCCTACGAGCAGTACTTC
. TRBJ2-4 . TRBV25-1 CASSSWQGDKNIQYF TGTGCCAGCAGTAGTTGGCAGGGTGACAAAAACATTCAGTACTTC
. TRBJ1-1 . TRBV19 CASSGQITGSEAFF TGTGCCAGTAGCGGACAGATCACGGGCTCTGAAGCTTTCTTT
. TRBJ2-1 . TRBV10-2 CASSGLDEQFF TGCGCCAGCAGTGGGTTAGATGAGCAGTTCTTC
many TRBJ2-2 . TRBV5-6 CASSLALVYTGELFF TGTGCCAGCAGCTTGGCTCTAGTGTACACCGGGGAGCTGTTTTTT
. TRBJ2-3 . TRBV5-1 CASSLSSSGDTQYF TGCGCCAGCAGCTTGTCCTCATCGGGAGATACGCAGTATTTT